These 15 T cell receptor beta chains came from one sample sequenced in a study of breast tumors, draining lymph nodes, adjacent tissues. TCRdb re-called the multiplex PCR reads through MiXCR, storing one row per CDR3 protein. The table includes 150,000 to 200,000 distinct CDR3 sequences, 25% to 40% detected once. Axillary draining lymph nodes of breast cancer patients supplied the node samples. Sequences were obtained from axillary lymph node tissue. These receptors came from a female donor with breast cancer. Some clones in this sample may be carry-over from other donors' samples.

This clonotype occurred a few times. This may be a read error, as it is one base from a much larger clone. The chain couples TRBV20-1 to TRBJ2-1; the D is unclear. Deletions cut 1 base from V and 0 bases from J, with 16 bases between. The germline V gene encodes CDR1 DFQATT and CDR2 SNEGSKA (reference sequence). This CDR3 has 17 amino acids. Written as DNA, the CDR3 is TGCAGTGCTAGAGGGTCGGCGGCGTCCTGCTCCTACAATGAGCAGTTCTTC. It is translated as CSARGSAASCSYNEQFF.

This clonotype was recorded at least ten times. CDR3 sequence: CASSLQGVAGELFF. The CDR3 nucleotides are TGTGCCAGCTCACTACAGGGGGTCGCCGGGGAGCTGTTTTTT. The gene calls are TRBV18 and TRBJ2-2, with 8 bases lining up with TRBD1. CDR1 is KGHSH, CDR2 LQKENI, per germline. The V segment lost 4 bases and the J segment 6 bases; nucleotides outside the gene matches: 4. The CDR3 is made up of 14 amino acids. The complete variable domain, with remaining parts taken from reference TRBV18 and TRBJ2-2, reads NAGVMQNPRHLVRRRGQEARLRCSPMKGHSHVYWYRQLPEEGLKFMVYLQKENIIDESGMPKERFSAEFPKEGPSILRIQQVVRGDSAAYFCASSLQGVAGELFFGEGSRLTVL.

The chain joins TRBV20-1 to TRBJ2-2; 8 bases align to TRBD2. The V gene end was trimmed by 2 bases and the J gene end by 4 bases; junction bases not matched to a gene: 15. This CDR3 comprises 18 residues. Germline lookup yields CDR1 DFQATT and CDR2 SNEGSKA (reference sequence). The chain's CDR3 is CSARPPFLHSGGTGELFF. CDR3 coding DNA: TGCAGTGCTAGACCACCATTCCTCCACAGCGGGGGCACCGGGGAGCTGTTTTTT.

In the case of this clonotype: Compared with germline, one end of the junction differs, possibly owing to a read error. The chain combines TRBV2 with TRBJ1-6; D gene unclear. The CDR3 runs to 8 residues. CDR1 is SNHLY and CDR2 is FYNNEI in the germline V gene. This CDR3 is CASSVSGF. The DNA for the CDR3 is TGTGCCAGCAGTGTTTCAGGCTTT.

A note on this clonotype: Since a much larger clone is just one base distant, this may be a read error. The rearrangement uses TRBV11-2 and TRBJ2-3, with TRBD2 as a possible D gene (5 bases). CDR3 length equals 17 residues. Trimming left V 0 bases short and J 1 base short, with 14 bases between. The germline gives CDR1 SGHAT, CDR2 FQNNGV. The chain's CDR3 is CASSLDAAPAGTDTQYF. CDR3 coding DNA: TGTGCCAGCAGCTTAGATGCAGCACCAGCGGGCACAGATACGCAGTATTTT.

A word on this clonotype: Just one base apart from a much larger clone, this may be a read error. The chain links TRBV27 to TRBJ1-2; TRBD1 might be the D (5 bases). CDR1 and CDR2 (germline): MNHEY, SMNVEV (reference sequence). Trimming stripped 2 bases from V and 9 bases from J, with 16 bases between. This CDR3 spans 14 amino acids. The DNA of the CDR3 is TGTGCCAGCAGTTTAGCCCGACAGTCGGCAAGCTACACCTTC. This codes for CASSLARQSASYTF.

This clonotype was counted ten times or more. CDR3 loop: CSVIQGYSNEQFF. In DNA, the CDR3 is TGCAGCGTGATCCAGGGGTATTCCAATGAGCAGTTCTTC. The rearrangement uses TRBV29-1 and TRBJ2-1; D might be TRBD1 (6 bases). The CDR3 contains 13 residues. Trimming removed 6 bases from V and 6 bases from J, with 15 bases in between. The germline gives CDR1 SQVTM, CDR2 ANQGSEA.

The chain is built from TRBV20-1 and TRBJ1-4; 7 bases are a match to TRBD1. CDR1 is DFQATT, CDR2 SNEGSKA, per germline (reference sequence). The J segment lost 6 bases and the V segment lost 3 bases, leaving 13 bases of the junction unmatched. The CDR3 runs 16 residues. CDR3 sequence (DNA): TGCAGTGCTAGGGAGGAGGGGGCGACTAAGGATGAAAAACTGTTTTTT. It yields the protein CSAREEGATKDEKLFF.

This clonotype occurred a few times. This rearrangement joins TRBV18 to TRBJ1-4, with D unresolved. Per germline, CDR1 KGHSH and CDR2 LQKENI. V lost 4 bases and J 3 bases, leaving 15 bases between the germline ends. This CDR3 is 16 amino acids long. CDR3 nucleotide sequence: TGTGCCAGCTCACGACAAGGATCGGCGGCTAATGAAAAACTGTTTTTT. This codes for CASSRQGSAANEKLFF. The full variable domain, in which reference TRBV18 and TRBJ1-4 provide the parts outside the CDR3, is NAGVMQNPRHLVRRRGQEARLRCSPMKGHSHVYWYRQLPEEGLKFMVYLQKENIIDESGMPKERFSAEFPKEGPSILRIQQVVRGDSAAYFCASSRQGSAANEKLFFGSGTQLSVL.

This chain uses TRBV2 with TRBJ2-7, with TRBD2 matching 8 bases. With 8 bases clipped from V and 0 bases from J, the junction kept 3 bases outside the gene matches. CDR1 is SNHLY and CDR2 is FYNNEI in the germline V gene. The CDR3 covers 13 residues. This CDR3 is CASQAGVSYEQYF. The CDR3 coding sequence is TGTGCCAGCCAAGCGGGAGTCTCCTACGAGCAGTACTTC. Full variable domain (missing parts from reference TRBV2 and TRBJ2-7): EPEVTQTPSHQVTQMGQEVILRCVPISNHLYFYWYRQILGQKVEFLVSFYNNEISEKSEIFDDQFSVERPDGSNFTLKIRSTKLEDSAMYFCASQAGVSYEQYFGPGTRLTVT.

As concerns this clonotype: The junction does not match germline at one end; this may be a read error. V and J are TRBV20-1 and TRBJ1-1, with a tentative D call TRBD1 (5 bases). Germline CDR1 reads DFQATT; CDR2 reads SNEGSKA (reference sequence). This CDR3 has 14 residues. The CDR3 loop reads CSARPPRVGTEALF. The CDR3 region has the DNA TGCAGTGCTAGACCCCCCAGGGTCGGCACTGAAGCTCTCTTT.

This clonotype came up once. V is TRBV2 and J is TRBJ2-5, with D maybe TRBD2 (7 bases). The CDR3 is made up of 15 amino acids. The V gene's germline CDR1 is SNHLY and CDR2 FYNNEI. V was clipped by 4 bases and J by 0 bases, with 12 bases between them. The CDR3, as DNA: TGTGCCAGCAGTGTAGGGGGGGACAACCAAGAGACCCAGTACTTC. Protein product: CASSVGGDNQETQYF.

At least ten counts were recorded for this clonotype. This chain uses TRBV19 with TRBJ2-2, with D unclear. The CDR3 is 12 residues long. The germline V gene has CDR1 LNHDA and CDR2 SQIVND (reference sequence). Trimming removed 9 bases from V and 1 base from J, with 6 bases in between. The CDR3 DNA follows: TGTGCCAGCGCACGGAACACCGGGGAGCTGTTTTTT. Protein sequence: CASARNTGELFF.

The rearrangement links TRBV30 to TRBJ1-3; D uncertain. Germline lookup yields CDR1 GTSNPN and CDR2 SVGIG (reference sequence). Deletions cut 2 bases from V and 0 bases from J, with 11 bases between. This CDR3 is 15 amino acids long. In DNA, the CDR3 is TGTGCCTGGAGTTTGGGAAGTTACTCTGGAAACACCATATATTTT. Translation gives CAWSLGSYSGNTIYF.

This clonotype was recorded at least ten times. An end of the junction differs from the germline gene, which may be a read error. The V call is TRBV29-1, the J call TRBJ2-1, with 11 bases fitting TRBD2. The CDR3 is 14 amino acids. Per germline, CDR1 SQVTM and CDR2 ANQGSEA. CDR3 loop: CSVEIGVAGGHRVF. CDR3 nucleotides: TGCAGCGTTGAAATCGGGGTAGCGGGGGGGCATAGGGTCTTC.